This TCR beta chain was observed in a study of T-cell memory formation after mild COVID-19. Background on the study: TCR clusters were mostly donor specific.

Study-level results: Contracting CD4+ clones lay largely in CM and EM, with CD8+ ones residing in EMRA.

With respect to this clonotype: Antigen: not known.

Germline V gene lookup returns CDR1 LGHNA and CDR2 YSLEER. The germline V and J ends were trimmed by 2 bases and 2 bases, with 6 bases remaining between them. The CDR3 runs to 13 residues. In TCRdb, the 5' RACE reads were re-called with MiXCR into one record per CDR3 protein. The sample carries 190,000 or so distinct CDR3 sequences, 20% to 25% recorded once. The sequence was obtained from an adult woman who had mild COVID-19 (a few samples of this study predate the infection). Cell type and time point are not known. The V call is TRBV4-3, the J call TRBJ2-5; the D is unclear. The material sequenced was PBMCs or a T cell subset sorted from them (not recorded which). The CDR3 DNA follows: TGCGCCAGCAGCCAACACAGACAAGAGACCCAGTACTTC. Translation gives CASSQHRQETQYF.